The rows below give T cell receptor beta chains drawn from one sample of a study of naive and memory T cell subsets. TCRdb recomputed calls from the UMI-ligation and nested PCR reads with MiXCR, one row per CDR3 protein. Altogether around 93,000 distinct CDR3 sequences are present, 10% to 12% being singletons, with the ten largest covering approximately 0.14%. Specimen: naive CD4+ T cells from blood. The receptors were sampled from a human donor in good health. Each CDR3 is given with its conserved first and last residue. D genes are given only for firm matches. Size values are once, few and many counts, or a class for expanded clones, and some rows have none.

>TRBD1|TRBV4-2|TRBJ1-5|few
CASSQRTGGRSQPQHF
TGTGCCAGCAGCCAAAGGACAGGGGGCAGGAGTCAGCCCCAGCATTTT
>TRBD2|TRBV11-2|TRBJ2-1|many
CASSSTTGGLAGSYNEQFF
TGTGCCAGCAGCTCAACGACAGGGGGACTAGCGGGATCCTACAATGAGCAGTTCTTC
>-|TRBV7-9|TRBJ2-1|-
CASSPGTLNEQFF
TGTGCCAGCAGCCCAGGGACGCTTAATGAGCAGTTCTTC
>TRBD1|TRBV12-3/TRBV12-4|TRBJ2-1|few
CASSPRDRGRRMQFF
TGTGCCAGCAGTCCCCGGGACAGGGGGCGACGGATGCAGTTCTTC
>-|TRBV18|TRBJ1-2|-
CASSPYETGSISYTF
TGTGCCAGCTCACCTTACGAGACAGGATCTATTTCTTACACCTTC
>-|TRBV2|TRBJ2-7|many
CATQSRGYEQYF
TGTGCCACCCAATCGAGAGGTTACGAGCAGTACTTC
>-|TRBV29-1|TRBJ2-7|many
CSVVEEQYF
TGCAGCGTTGTGGAAGAGCAGTACTTC
>-|TRBV7-3|TRBJ2-3|many
CASSFQGRQGTQYF
TGTGCCAGCAGCTTCCAGGGGCGGCAGGGTACGCAGTATTTT
>TRBD2|TRBV28|TRBJ2-1|many
CASSLGLAGVSYNEQFF
TGTGCCAGCAGTTTGGGGCTAGCGGGTGTCTCCTACAATGAGCAGTTCTTC
>TRBD1|TRBV29-1|TRBJ1-2|-
CSVGPRTGEGGYTF
TGCAGCGTTGGCCCCCGGACAGGGGAGGGTGGCTACACCTTC
>-|TRBV4-2|TRBJ2-1|-
CASSHDLEVRGSYNEQFF
TGTGCCAGCAGCCACGATCTCGAGGTGAGGGGCTCCTACAATGAGCAGTTCTTC
>TRBD1|TRBV6-2/TRBV6-3|TRBJ2-1|-
CASSYGTGGYNEQFF
TGTGCCAGCAGTTACGGGACAGGGGGCTACAATGAGCAGTTCTTC
>TRBD2|TRBV9|TRBJ2-3|few
CASSDSQRGADTQYF
TGTGCCAGCAGCGACAGTCAACGGGGGGCAGATACGCAGTATTTT
>-|TRBV3-1|TRBJ2-7|few
CASSRGTQQRAPYEQYF
TGTGCCAGCAGCCGCGGCACCCAACAGCGGGCTCCTTACGAGCAGTACTTC
>TRBD1|TRBV25-1|TRBJ2-1|-
CAISEPGTAVQFF
TGTGCCATCAGTGAACCCGGGACAGCGGTACAGTTCTTC
>-|TRBV20-1|TRBJ1-3|many
CSASKETAGNTIYF
TGCAGTGCTAGTAAGGAGACCGCTGGAAACACCATATATTTT
>-|TRBV29-1|TRBJ1-1|few
CSVGGVNTEAFF
TGCAGCGTAGGGGGGGTGAACACTGAAGCTTTCTTT
>TRBD1|TRBV29-1|TRBJ1-1|many
CSVDREWDRVDPLAEAFF
TGCAGCGTTGATCGAGAATGGGACAGGGTAGATCCCTTAGCTGAAGCTTTCTTT
>TRBD2|TRBV2|TRBJ2-3|many
CASSMTSGTDTQYF
TGTGCCAGCAGTATGACTAGCGGGACAGATACGCAGTATTTT
>-|TRBV29-1|TRBJ2-3|-
CSVALGGLGTDTQYF
TGCAGCGTGGCTTTAGGGGGGCTTGGCACAGATACGCAGTATTTT
>TRBD1|TRBV7-8|TRBJ1-5|-
CASSVGQGGQPQHF
TGTGCCAGCAGCGTCGGACAGGGGGGTCAGCCCCAGCATTTT
>TRBD2|TRBV27|TRBJ2-7|few
CASSRTALARELPYEQYF
TGTGCCAGCAGTCGAACGGCCTTGGCGCGGGAGTTGCCCTACGAGCAGTACTTC
>-|TRBV12-3/TRBV12-4|TRBJ2-1|few
CASSFVRGGEQFF
TGTGCCAGCAGTTTTGTTCGTGGCGGTGAGCAGTTCTTC
>-|TRBV7-9|TRBJ1-1|many
CASSPGPPLNTEAFF
TGTGCCAGCAGCCCAGGTCCTCCCCTGAACACTGAAGCTTTCTTT
>TRBD1|TRBV7-2|TRBJ1-5|few
CASSLSGGSGNQPQHF
TGTGCCAGCAGCTTGTCAGGGGGCTCGGGCAATCAGCCCCAGCATTTT
>-|TRBV9|TRBJ2-3|few
CASSVQRQGTDTQYF
TGTGCCAGCAGCGTACAGCGGCAGGGCACAGATACGCAGTATTTT
>-|TRBV29-1|TRBJ2-1|many
CSVAGQVLYNEQFF
TGCAGCGTTGCAGGGCAGGTACTCTACAATGAGCAGTTCTTC
>TRBD1|TRBV20-1|TRBJ1-1|-
CSARQGRVTEAFF
TGCAGTGCTCGACAGGGGAGAGTCACTGAAGCTTTCTTT
>TRBD1|TRBV2|TRBJ2-1|few
CASRPPGQGFSEQFF
TGTGCCAGCAGGCCTCCGGGACAGGGGTTTAGTGAGCAGTTCTTC
>-|TRBV7-8|TRBJ2-3|few
CASSWGSNPTNTQYF
TGTGCCAGCAGCTGGGGCAGTAACCCCACAAATACGCAGTATTTT
>-|TRBV27|TRBJ2-3|-
CASRGVRGSTDTQYF
TGTGCCAGCAGAGGGGTGCGGGGCTCTACAGATACGCAGTATTTT
>TRBD1|TRBV4-3|TRBJ1-5|many
CASSQVWDSWNQPQHF
TGCGCCAGCAGCCAAGTTTGGGACAGTTGGAATCAGCCCCAGCATTTT
>-|TRBV12-3/TRBV12-4|TRBJ2-1|-
CASRLTTGLYNEQFF
TGTGCCAGCAGACTCACGACAGGTCTCTACAATGAGCAGTTCTTC
>-|TRBV2|TRBJ2-3|-
CASSVALVLGDTQYF
TGTGCCAGCAGCGTAGCGTTAGTCTTAGGAGATACGCAGTATTTT
>TRBD2|TRBV7-2|TRBJ2-7|few
CASSLRGTSGVTYEQYF
TGTGCCAGCAGCTTACGGGGGACTAGCGGGGTCACCTACGAGCAGTACTTC
>TRBD2|TRBV27|TRBJ2-7|-
CASSSLAGGSYEQYF
TGTGCCAGCAGTTCTCTAGCGGGAGGATCCTACGAGCAGTACTTC
>-|TRBV20-1|TRBJ2-5|few
CSARPPAGLIETQYF
TGCAGTGCTCGCCCCCCCGCGGGCTTAATAGAGACCCAGTACTTC
>-|TRBV15|TRBJ1-6|few
CATSREVDSNSPLHF
TGTGCCACCAGCAGAGAAGTAGACAGTAATTCACCCCTCCACTTT